The 10 T cell receptor beta chains listed next were all sequenced from one sample in a study of spatial heterogeneity in lung cancer. The time point denotes: sample taken at primary tumor resection. Material for sequencing was whole RNA from tumor, nontumor lung or frozen PBMC, left unsorted. From the 5' RACE reads, TCRdb called clonotypes with MiXCR, one entry per CDR3 protein. The repertoire holds 15,000 to 20,000 distinct CDR3 sequences, with under 20% as singletons. Sample: PBMCs, taken at surgery. The receptors originated from a male donor with early-stage non-small cell lung cancer.

The chain is built from TRBV3-1 and TRBJ1-4, with D possibly TRBD1 on 5 matching bases. The CDR3 spans 13 residues. Per germline, CDR1 LGHDT and CDR2 YNNKEL (reference sequence). The germline V and J ends were trimmed by 3 bases and 7 bases, with 9 bases remaining between them. CDR3 protein: CASSQMQGEKLFF. Written as DNA, the CDR3 is TGTGCCAGCAGCCAGATGCAGGGTGAAAAACTGTTTTTT.

The chain carries TRBV11-2 and TRBJ2-2, with D unclear. The CDR3 loop spans 15 amino acids. The germline CDR1 and CDR2 sequences are SGHAT and FQNNGV. V was cut by 4 bases and J by 1 base, with 10 bases left in between. CDR3 DNA sequence: TGTGCCAGCAGCTACGAGCTTATGAACACCGGGGAGCTGTTTTTT. It yields the protein CASSYELMNTGELFF.

This clonotype was recorded at least ten times. V is TRBV11-3 and J is TRBJ2-2; D remains ambiguous. Germline loops: CDR1 SGHNT, CDR2 YENEEA. CDR3 length: 14 residues. With 5 bases removed from V and 4 bases from J, the gap between germline ends came to 11 bases. CDR3 loop: CASSPSRGTGELFF. In DNA form, the CDR3 reads TGTGCCAGCAGCCCCAGTCGAGGCACCGGGGAGCTGTTTTTT.

The chain links TRBV9 to TRBJ1-1, with 7 bases fitting TRBD1. This CDR3 is built from 15 residues. Germline V gene sequence: CDR1 SGDLS, CDR2 YYNGEE. Losses at the gene ends were 4 bases for V and 3 bases for J; bases not matched to a gene: 9. The CDR3 bases are TGTGCCAGCAGCCCCCGACAGGGTTGGGACACTGAAGCTTTCTTT. Translating it yields CASSPRQGWDTEAFF.

The table lists this clonotype with a few counts. V usage is TRBV20-1 and J usage is TRBJ2-5, with 8 bases matching TRBD2. The CDR3 sequence is 13 residues long. V lost 4 bases to trimming and J lost 5 bases; unmatched junction nucleotides: 6. Germline assignment: CDR1 DFQATT and CDR2 SNEGSKA (reference sequence). The CDR3 spells CSATLGLVETQYF. The CDR3, as DNA: TGCAGTGCTACCTTGGGACTAGTTGAGACCCAGTACTTC.

The V gene is TRBV3-1, the J gene TRBJ2-7; 7 bases are a match to TRBD1. V dropped 5 bases and J dropped 2; count of bases not matched to a gene: 6. The length of the CDR3 is 14 residues. Germline values: CDR1 LGHDT, CDR2 YNNKEL (reference sequence). CDR3 region: CASSGTGDPYEQYF. For the CDR3, the DNA is TGTGCCAGCAGCGGTACAGGGGACCCCTACGAGCAGTACTTC.

This clonotype came up many times. One end of the junction does not line up with germline, which may come from a read error. The rearrangement links TRBV6-1 to TRBJ2-7; the D call may be TRBD1 or TRBD2 (6 bases each). This CDR3 has 12 residues. Germline V CDR1 and CDR2: MNHNS, SASEGT. The CDR3 DNA sequence: TGTGCCAGCAGTGAAGTGGAGGGGACAAGATCATTC. Amino acids: CASSEVEGTRSF.

The chain is built from TRBV6-1 and TRBJ1-1, with D hard to call. The CDR3 totals 13 residues. Germline V CDR1 and CDR2: MNHNS, SASEGT. V was trimmed by 2 bases and J by 5 bases, leaving 9 bases between them. The CDR3: CASSEMEGTEAFF. CDR3 DNA: TGTGCCAGCAGTGAAATGGAGGGAACTGAAGCTTTCTTT.

This clonotype was seen repeatedly, ten times or more. The chain is built from TRBV7-8 and TRBJ2-2; no firm D call. Germline V lookup: CDR1 SGHVS, CDR2 FQNEAQ. The CDR3 is 14 amino acids. V lost 3 bases and J 1 base, leaving 6 bases between the germline ends. CDR3 region: CASSFSGNTGELFF. Written as DNA, the CDR3 is TGTGCCAGCAGCTTTTCGGGGAACACCGGGGAGCTGTTTTTT.

This clonotype was recorded at least ten times. The CDR3, as DNA: TGCGCCAGCAGCTTGGGGGCGGACCATAGCACAGATACGCAGTATTTT. This gives the protein CASSLGADHSTDTQYF. The chain links TRBV5-1 to TRBJ2-3; the D is unclear. Trimming pared 0 bases from V and 0 bases from J, leaving 11 bases between. The CDR3 loop spans 16 amino acids. The germline V gene encodes CDR1 SGHRS and CDR2 YFSETQ.